This T cell receptor (beta chain) was obtained from a study of Graves' ophthalmopathy and Graves' hyperthyroidism listed by TCRdb under 2018. Describing the broader study: Peripheral blood was collected at initial diagnosis, prior to any treatment. To explore V-J signatures that separate ophthalmopathy from hyperthyroidism, a discovery set of approximately 100 patients was enrolled, consisting of about 43 with ophthalmopathy and about 60 with stable hyperthyroidism. In a handful of hyperthyroidism patients, the T-cell repertoire of thyroid tissue was compared with the T-cell repertoire of blood. The approximately 100 discovery patients were divided at random into training and test sets in a 7:3 ratio. Following sample collection, hyperthyroidism patients were given methimazole at a starting dose of 30 mg daily, and ophthalmopathy patients were given high-dose intravenous methylprednisolone. To tell Graves' ophthalmopathy apart from Graves' hyperthyroidism, and to predict which patients would progress to ophthalmopathy, the study relied on TCR beta repertoire signatures. In total, approximately 130 blood samples were TCR-sequenced: 40 to 45 ophthalmopathy, around 75 hyperthyroidism and some 17 hyperthyroidism-to-ophthalmopathy patients. The independent validation cohort included about 20 hyperthyroidism patients plus 17 patients who later progressed from hyperthyroidism to ophthalmopathy.

This clonotype was counted ten times or more. This receptor's antigen is unknown. There are no base qualities to consult, and no much larger clone falls within one base. Measured from the cysteine to the phenylalanine, the CDR3 is 15 residues long. Only the CDR3 part of the read is kept: 45 bases, read in frame from the first base. The germline V gene (reference sequence) supplies CDR1 PRHDT and CDR2 FYEKMQ. V is cut by 1 base and J by 4 bases, and the space between the germline ends is 14 bases. For repertoire sequencing, the TCR beta CDR3 regions were amplified from RNA transcripts. The first round of RT-PCR was done with HTBI primers and the Qiagen OneStep RT-PCR kit, and was followed by a second round of multiplex PCR, then size selection and purification. The libraries underwent paired-end sequencing with 100 bp reads on an Illumina HiSeq2000. The source study handled its data this way. SOAPnuke was used for read processing, and reads with adapters, uncalled bases, a mean Phred below 15, or no exact constant-primer or identifier match were discarded. COPE v1.2.5 was used to merge high-quality paired reads. Clonotypes were defined as unique nucleotide sequences and were aligned to IMGT TRB V, D and J references using MiTCR v1.1. Analysis was restricted to V-J combinations with a frequency above 0.0001, which covered approximately 99% of repertoires. A TCR clonal expansion and chaos score per V-J combination was defined as the ratio of F50 clonal expansion to chaos observed in the TCRdist matrix. Welch's t-statistics and random forest were used to reduce the features to 10 to 15 V-J combinations, which were then used as input to a naive Bayes classifier. The Morisita-Horn index was used to measure how similar the thyroid and blood repertoires were. The raw public reads went through TCRdb reprocessing: fastp at Q25, MiXCR clone calling, in-frame beta chains kept. Entries are consolidated by CDR3 protein sequence, retaining the most common genes and DNA. V and J calls and clone size were set by TCRdb, not the authors. A total of about 620,000 distinct CDR3 sequences appear in this sample, over 20% of them only once. The ten largest account for more than 5.5% of the sample.

Hyperthyroidism was defined as stable when no progression to ophthalmopathy occurred within 18 months of follow-up. Patients with hyperthyroidism were aged 18 to 65 years, had been newly diagnosed, and had a disease duration of less than 2 months. Anyone with other autoimmune diseases, uncontrolled infections, pregnancy or lactation was excluded from the study. Clinical symptoms, serum thyroxine, TRAb, thyroid ultrasound and orbital computed tomography formed the basis of the diagnosis. Using Ficoll-Paque density gradient centrifugation, PBMCs were isolated from 9.5 to 10 ml of fresh peripheral blood. Trizol reagent was used to extract the total RNA, and its quality was then checked on an Agilent 2100 Bioanalyzer. Broad study findings and their caveats: Most of the expanded thyroid clonotypes with a frequency above 0.001 were also detected in blood, and it was suggested that the thyroid immune response may be reflected by blood repertoires. In validation, the model predicted ophthalmopathy progression with nearly 71% sensitivity and approximately 72% specificity; eleven to twelve predicted patients were CT-confirmed with GO in a median of approximately 6.2 months. The 13-signature model separated ophthalmopathy from stable hyperthyroidism with 85% to 90% sensitivity and almost 84% specificity in cross-validation, and 80%/75% in the test set. No statistical method was used to set the sample size in advance, and the investigators knew which group each participant was assigned to.

This receptor was obtained from a woman aged 18 to 35 with stable Graves' hyperthyroidism. Some clones in this sample may be carry-over from other donors' samples. Donor details come from another sample of the same person, matched by shared clones. The sequenced material came from peripheral blood. The sequence joins TRBV13 to TRBJ2-7, with a tentative D call of TRBD1 or TRBD2, each matching 5 bases. This receptor has the CDR3 CASSLDQDGGYEQYF. The DNA is TGTGCCAGCAGCTTAGATCAGGATGGGGGTTACGAGCAGTACTTC.